The present T cell receptor beta chain was sequenced within a study of cytomegalovirus exposure and HLA in healthy donors. Study conclusions and caveats: Earlier results showed most TCR beta V segments being productive about 87% or about 30% of the time. Donors were assumed by presence/absence analyses to have roughly uniform sequencing depth. The classifier, whose performance was assessed in both the original and validation cohorts, reportedly diagnosed cytomegalovirus status with high specificity and sensitivity.

The PCR ran on 60 Vbeta and 13 Jbeta primers. The assay was immunoSEQ multiplex PCR, and TCRdb's table has in-frame clones only and misses some. The sample carries roughly 180,000 clones, about 79% recorded once. Unmatched junction bases numbered 9, after V lost 3 bases and J lost 8 bases. Germline V CDR1 and CDR2: MGHDK, SYGVNS. This CDR3 region has 15 residues. Worth noting for this clone: Its antigen is not identified.

The V call is TRBV25-1, the J call TRBJ1-2, with TRBD1 matching over 10 bases. The sample consisted of PBMCs. The receptor comes from a man between 18 and 35 years old in good health and CMV-seronegative. For the CDR3, the DNA is TGTGCCAGCAGTGACCCGACAGGGGGCGTTCGAGGCTACACCTTC. The encoded protein is CASSDPTGGVRGYTF.